This T cell receptor (beta chain) stems from a study of PD-1 blockade in classical Hodgkin lymphoma. The time point is: cycle 4 day 1 (C4D1), after five to seven weeks of nivolumab. Brentuximab vedotin exposure varied among the patients, all of whom had relapsed after autologous stem cell transplantation. Some clones are missing from TCRdb's copy, which holds only in-frame ones; the method was immunoSEQ multiplex PCR. In the table there are roughly 64,000 clones, under 95% of which are singletons. The germline gives CDR1 SGHVS, CDR2 FQNEAQ. This CDR3 is 16 amino acids long. Losses at the gene ends were 5 bases for V and 4 bases for J; bases not matched to a gene: 6.

The chain recombines TRBV7-8 with TRBJ2-1; TRBD2 aligns across 12 bases. Sequencing used peripheral blood mononuclear cells (PBMCs), obtained before the fourth cycle of nivolumab. The sequence was collected from a human donor with classical Hodgkin lymphoma. The CDR3 is CASSPQGLAGYNEQFF. In DNA, the CDR3 is TGTGCCAGCAGCCCGCAGGGACTAGCGGGTTACAATGAGCAGTTCTTC.